What follows describes a single T cell receptor beta chain. Its antigen is not known. This sample was included in a study of regulatory T cells in long-lasting Graves disease. Overall study context: Over-5-year antithyroid drug use with positive TSH receptor antibodies defined persistent Graves' disease in the study. Study results and limitations: Persistent disease favored TRBV28, TRBJ1-2 and TRBJ2-5. Accuracy was possibly reduced by small sample size.

Researchers made TCR beta libraries by using iRepertoire HTBI primers and running Arm-PCR on CDR3 regions. TCRdb re-analysed the multiplex PCR reads in MiXCR, keeping a single row per CDR3 protein. The sample includes 400,000 to 500,000 distinct CDR3 sequences, 20% to 25% of them seen just once. Time point defined: persistent/refractory GD, antithyroid drugs over 5 years with positive TRAb. Scientists built the TCR library using RNA that was extracted from PBMCs. EDTA tubes held Nine milliliters of peripheral blood from each patient. Germline V gene data show CDR1 as MNHEY and CDR2 as SVGEGT. The CDR3 length is 15 residues. Trimming removed 6 bases from V and 6 bases from J; junction bases left unmatched: 9.

The material was peripheral blood mononuclear cells (PBMCs), obtained when the disease was refractory, from a patient treated with antithyroid drugs. The TCR sequence derives from a female donor with Graves disease. This chain connects TRBV6-2 or TRBV6-3 to TRBJ2-1, with 9 positions matching TRBD1. The CDR3 is CASSEQGAPVNEQFF. CDR3 bases: TGTGCCAGCAGCGAACAGGGGGCGCCCGTCAATGAGCAGTTCTTC.